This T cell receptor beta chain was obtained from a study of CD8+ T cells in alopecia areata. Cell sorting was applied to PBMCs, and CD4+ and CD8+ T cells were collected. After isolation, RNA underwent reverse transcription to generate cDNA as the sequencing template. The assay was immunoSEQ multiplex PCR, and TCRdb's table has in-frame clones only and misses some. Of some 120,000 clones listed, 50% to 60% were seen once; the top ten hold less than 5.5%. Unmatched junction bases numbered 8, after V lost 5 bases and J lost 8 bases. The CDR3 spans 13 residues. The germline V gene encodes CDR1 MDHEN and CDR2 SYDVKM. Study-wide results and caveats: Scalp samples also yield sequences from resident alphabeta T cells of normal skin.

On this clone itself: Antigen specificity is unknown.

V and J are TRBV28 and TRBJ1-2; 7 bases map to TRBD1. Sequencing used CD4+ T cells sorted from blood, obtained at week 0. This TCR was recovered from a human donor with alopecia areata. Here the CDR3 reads CASSRGTVKGYTF. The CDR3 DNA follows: TGTGCCAGCAGTCGCGGGACAGTGAAGGGCTACACCTTC.